This TCR beta chain was captured by sequencing in a study of blood T cells in healthy people across ages. CDR3 length: 16 residues. CDR1 is MNHEY and CDR2 is SMNVEV in the germline V gene (reference sequence). The ends lost 7 bases at V and 5 bases at J; junction bases unmatched: 12. A sample-barcoded 5' primer and a J-beta primer mix were used in a second PCR of roughly 6 to 11 cycles. All cDNA molecules were each tagged by a template-switch adaptor with 12 random nucleotides. TCRdb analysed the 5' RACE reads with MiXCR anew, one entry per CDR3 protein. Found here are 1.2 million to 1.5 million distinct CDR3 sequences, approximately 59% of them singletons; the top ten hold 5.5% to 8%. Points on this clonotype: The antigen remains undetermined.

Study-wide results and caveats: More naive CD4+ cells and higher diversity marked long-lived donors relative to aged donors. Total diversity from one million sequenced T cells was likely underestimated.

The source material was blood. The receptor was isolated from a man between 18 and 35 years old in good health. The chain joins TRBV27 to TRBJ2-1, with 9 bases fitting TRBD2. CDR3 nucleotides: TGTGCCAGCACCCTAACGGGACTAGCCCGTCACAATGAGCAGTTCTTC. Its protein is CASTLTGLARHNEQFF.